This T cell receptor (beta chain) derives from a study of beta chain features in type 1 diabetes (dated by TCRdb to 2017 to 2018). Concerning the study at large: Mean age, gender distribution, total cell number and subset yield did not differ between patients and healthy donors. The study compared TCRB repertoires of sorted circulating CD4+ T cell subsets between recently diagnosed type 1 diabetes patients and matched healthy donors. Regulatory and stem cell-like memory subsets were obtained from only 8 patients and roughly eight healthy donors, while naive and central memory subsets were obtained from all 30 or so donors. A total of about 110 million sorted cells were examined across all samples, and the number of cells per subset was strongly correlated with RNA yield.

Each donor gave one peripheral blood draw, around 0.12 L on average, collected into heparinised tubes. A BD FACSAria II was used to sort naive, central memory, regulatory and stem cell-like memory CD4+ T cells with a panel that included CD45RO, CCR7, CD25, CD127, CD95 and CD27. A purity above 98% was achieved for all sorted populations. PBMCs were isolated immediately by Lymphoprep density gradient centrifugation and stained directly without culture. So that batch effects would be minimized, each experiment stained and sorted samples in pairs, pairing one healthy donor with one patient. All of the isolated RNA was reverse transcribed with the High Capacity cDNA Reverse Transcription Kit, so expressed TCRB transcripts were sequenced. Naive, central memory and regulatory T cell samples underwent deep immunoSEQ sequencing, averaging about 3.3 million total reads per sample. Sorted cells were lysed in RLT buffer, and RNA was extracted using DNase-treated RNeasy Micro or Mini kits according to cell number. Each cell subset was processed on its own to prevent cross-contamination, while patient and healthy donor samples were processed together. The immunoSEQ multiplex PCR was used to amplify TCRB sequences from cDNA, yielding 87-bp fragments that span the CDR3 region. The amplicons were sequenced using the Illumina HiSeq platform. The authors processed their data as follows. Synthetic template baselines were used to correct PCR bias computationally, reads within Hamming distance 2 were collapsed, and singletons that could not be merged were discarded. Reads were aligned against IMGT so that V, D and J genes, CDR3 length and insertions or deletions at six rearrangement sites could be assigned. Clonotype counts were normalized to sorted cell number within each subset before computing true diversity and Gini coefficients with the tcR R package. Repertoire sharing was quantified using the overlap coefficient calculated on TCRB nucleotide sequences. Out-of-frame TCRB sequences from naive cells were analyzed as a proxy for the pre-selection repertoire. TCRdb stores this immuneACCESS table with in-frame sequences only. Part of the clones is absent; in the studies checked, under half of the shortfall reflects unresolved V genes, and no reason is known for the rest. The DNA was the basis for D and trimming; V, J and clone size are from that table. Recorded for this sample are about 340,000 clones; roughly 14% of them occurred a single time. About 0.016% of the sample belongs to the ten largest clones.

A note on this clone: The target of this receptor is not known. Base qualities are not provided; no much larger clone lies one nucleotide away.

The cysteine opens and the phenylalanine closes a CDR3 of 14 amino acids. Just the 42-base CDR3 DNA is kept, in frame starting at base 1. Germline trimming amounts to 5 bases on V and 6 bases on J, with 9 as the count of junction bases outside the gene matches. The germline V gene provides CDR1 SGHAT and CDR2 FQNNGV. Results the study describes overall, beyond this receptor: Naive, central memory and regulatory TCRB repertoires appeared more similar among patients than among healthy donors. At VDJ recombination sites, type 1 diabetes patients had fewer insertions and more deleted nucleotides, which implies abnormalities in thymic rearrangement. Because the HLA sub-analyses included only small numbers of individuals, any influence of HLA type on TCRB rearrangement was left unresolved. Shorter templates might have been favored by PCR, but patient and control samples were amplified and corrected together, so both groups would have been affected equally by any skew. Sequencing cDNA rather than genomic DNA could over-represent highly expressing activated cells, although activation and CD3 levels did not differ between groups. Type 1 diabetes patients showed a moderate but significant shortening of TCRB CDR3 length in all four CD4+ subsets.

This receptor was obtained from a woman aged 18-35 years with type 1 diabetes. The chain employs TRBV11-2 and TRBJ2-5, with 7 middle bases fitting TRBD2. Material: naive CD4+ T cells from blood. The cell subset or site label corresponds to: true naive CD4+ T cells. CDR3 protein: CASSGGGMGKTQYF. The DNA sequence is TGTGCCAGCAGCGGGGGGGGAATGGGAAAGACCCAGTACTTC.